This T cell receptor (beta chain) was sequenced for a study of T cells after yellow fever vaccination (dated by TCRdb to about 2019). In the study overall: The SMART-Seq v4 Ultra Low Input RNA kit was used to prepare libraries from fractions with low cell numbers. To track T-cell clones before and after primary and booster YFV17D yellow fever vaccination, bulk TCR alpha and beta repertoires were sequenced longitudinally. Two healthy male donors, one aged 18 to 29 and one aged 30 to 40 years, were included in the cohort. Blood samples were taken at several timepoints before and after primary and secondary immunization, and bulk PBMC replicates and cell subsets were isolated. General conclusions and limits of the study: A small fraction of clonotypes appeared in both the CD4 and CD8 compartments, likely as a result of convergent recombination. After the booster, most of the clones that had expanded following primary vaccination were detected again (roughly 96% of CD4 and roughly 88% of CD8), which suggests that memory was broadly maintained. FACS-sorted repertoires could contain abundant contaminating clonotypes from the bulk population, so computational filtering was required. Only a couple of donors were included in the study, so the extent to which the findings can be generalized is limited. Compared with the primary T-cell response, the secondary T-cell response was faster but weaker, reaching its peak on day 5 rather than on day 15.

The table lists this clonotype with a few counts. Its antigen remains unidentified. No much larger clone exists at a distance of one base, and base qualities are not known. The junction shows trimming of 6 bases on V and 4 bases on J, plus 17 bases between the germline ends. Including cysteine and phenylalanine, the CDR3 has 15 amino acids. CDR3 DNA is the only sequence kept; it has 45 bases, read in frame from the first base. The label giving this sample's treatment or condition can be read as: live attenuated yellow fever vaccine strain. A standard Ficoll-Paque protocol was used to isolate PBMCs from peripheral blood. CD4 and CD8 T-cell fractions were isolated with Dynabeads CD4 and CD8 positive selection kits. TriZol was used to extract RNA from bulk PBMCs, from CD4 and CD8 fractions, and from dextramer-positive and dextramer-negative fractions. TCRdb records Illumina NovaSeq 6000 as the sequencer. Synthesis of TCR cDNA relied on 5'RACE template switching, a step that introduced a universal primer site along with unique molecular identifiers. Priming for cDNA synthesis came from both the TCR alpha and TCR beta constant segments. Two PCR steps were used to amplify libraries, with sample barcodes and sequencing adapters being added in the second step. Sequencing of libraries was done on Illumina HiSeq 2500 (2x100 bp) or NovaSeq (2x150 bp). In the source study's methods: Reads were demultiplexed and collapsed into UMI consensus sequences with MIGEC, and V(D)J alignment was performed with MiXCR. Vaccine-responding clonotypes were identified with edgeR using replicate PBMC samples, with FDR below 0.01 and a log2 fold change above 5 up to day 15 being required. Bulk clonotypes were assigned CD4 or CD8 identity according to which sequenced CD4 or CD8 repertoire held them at higher abundance. Using fastp trimming at Q25 and MiXCR clonotype assembly, TCRdb reanalyzed the public sequencing data and kept in-frame beta chains. Records with the same CDR3 protein are collapsed into one entry carrying the most frequent genes and DNA. The V and J calls follow TCRdb's processing rather than the paper's. The sample table lists fewer than 100,000 distinct CDR3 sequences, approximately 5.5% of them with a count of one. About 40% of the sample is in the top ten clones.

The receptor was isolated from a man between 18 and 29 years old who received the YFV17D yellow fever vaccine. The chain couples TRBV12-3 or TRBV12-4 to TRBJ2-3, with TRBD2 as a weak D call on 6 bases. The starting material was CD8+ T cells sorted from PBMCs, obtained 10 days after the yellow fever booster vaccination. CDR3 sequence: CASSRDGGGSDTQYF. The DNA sequence reads TGTGCCAGCAGCCGAGACGGGGGAGGATCAGATACGCAGTATTTT.